Listed below are T cell receptor beta chains from one sample, sequenced in a study of CD8 T cells in ankylosing spondylitis. TCRdb ran MiXCR on the 5' RACE reads and lists one entry per CDR3 protein. The sample consists of about 340,000 distinct CDR3 sequences, roughly 15% of them appearing once. Sequencing was performed on blood, either unsorted or a sorted T cell fraction (not recorded which). Receptors originate from a male donor with ankylosing spondylitis or in good health (not recorded which). Both conserved end residues are part of each CDR3. A D gene is named only where the DNA matches it firmly. Rows may omit the clone size; those that give it use once, few, many or a size class.

V	J	size	D	CDR3	DNA
TRBV12-3/TRBV12-4	TRBJ1-1	few	TRBD1	CASSFGTVLGENTEAFF	TGTGCCAGCAGTTTCGGGACAGTCTTGGGTGAGAACACTGAAGCTTTCTTT
TRBV6-2/TRBV6-3	TRBJ2-1	few	TRBD2	CASSSTSGSSFF	TGTGCCAGCAGTTCCACTAGCGGGAGTTCGTTCTTC
TRBV30	TRBJ2-2	NA	NA	CAWNQRTGELFF	TGTGCCTGGAATCAACGAACCGGGGAGCTGTTTTTT
TRBV25-1	TRBJ2-1	few	TRBD2	CASSGTSFNEQFF	TGTGCCAGCAGTGGGACTAGTTTCAATGAGCAGTTCTTC
TRBV20-1	TRBJ2-3	NA	TRBD1	CSAPPGQGTDTQYF	TGCAGTGCCCCTCCCGGACAGGGCACAGATACGCAGTATTTT
TRBV10-1	TRBJ2-3	few	TRBD2	CASSPSGGADTQYF	TGCGCCAGCAGCCCTAGCGGGGGGGCGGATACGCAGTATTTT
TRBV20-1	TRBJ1-1	NA	NA	CSARSGAWTEAFF	TGCAGTGCTAGGTCAGGGGCTTGGACTGAAGCTTTCTTT
TRBV20-1	TRBJ2-2	NA	TRBD2	CSAPRGLANTGELFF	TGCAGTGCGCCCAGGGGACTAGCGAACACCGGGGAGCTGTTTTTT
TRBV12-3/TRBV12-4	TRBJ2-5	few	TRBD1	CASSLGGTGGYF	TGTGCCAGCAGTTTAGGGGGGACAGGCGGGTACTTC
TRBV9	TRBJ2-1	NA	NA	CASSALQGNEQFF	TGTGCCAGCAGCGCACTCCAGGGCAATGAGCAGTTCTTC
TRBV7-7	TRBJ2-1	NA	NA	CASSPDRYNEQFF	TGTGCCAGCAGCCCCGACCGGTACAATGAGCAGTTCTTC
TRBV11-1	TRBJ2-3	NA	TRBD2	CASSSGPTRAGGVYTDTQYF	TGTGCCAGCAGCTCGGGGCCGACTCGGGCGGGGGGAGTATATACAGATACGCAGTATTTT
TRBV6-4	TRBJ2-3	NA	TRBD2	CASSGLAGALTDTQYF	TGTGCCAGCAGTGGTCTAGCGGGGGCCCTCACAGATACGCAGTATTTT
TRBV20-1	TRBJ1-5	few	NA	CSARGAALNQPQHF	TGCAGTGCTAGAGGAGCAGCTCTGAATCAGCCCCAGCATTTT
TRBV6-2/TRBV6-3	TRBJ2-7	NA	TRBD2	CASSYPRLSMRESSRSIYEQYF	TGTGCCAGCAGTTACCCCCGGCTTTCGATGCGGGAGTCGAGTAGGAGTATCTACGAGCAGTACTTC
TRBV20-1	TRBJ2-4	few	TRBD1	CSAVKDRANIQYF	TGCAGTGCGGTTAAGGACAGGGCAAACATTCAGTACTTC
TRBV5-1	TRBJ2-7	few	NA	CASSLGQGVTSLEQYF	TGCGCCAGCAGCTTGGGCCAGGGGGTAACTAGCTTGGAGCAGTACTTC
TRBV12-3/TRBV12-4	TRBJ2-3	few	TRBD2	CASSLWAGVVADTQYF	TGTGCCAGCAGTTTATGGGCGGGGGTAGTGGCAGATACGCAGTATTTT
TRBV12-3/TRBV12-4	TRBJ1-1	few	NA	CASSVRRNTEAFF	TGTGCCAGCAGTGTGCGACGGAACACTGAAGCTTTCTTT
TRBV11-2	TRBJ1-1	NA	NA	CASSLTEMNTEAFF	TGTGCCAGCAGCTTAACAGAAATGAACACTGAAGCTTTCTTT
TRBV7-9	TRBJ1-2	NA	TRBD1	CASSFLPGTGKKGGYTF	TGTGCCAGCAGCTTCCTACCCGGGACAGGGAAGAAAGGAGGCTACACCTTC
TRBV7-2	TRBJ2-3	NA	TRBD2	CASSFGGGGARSDTQYF	TGTGCCAGCAGCTTCGGCGGGGGGGGGGCCAGATCAGATACGCAGTATTTT
TRBV27	TRBJ2-2	NA	NA	CASSFRGPGELFF	TGTGCCAGCAGTTTCAGGGGTCCCGGGGAGCTGTTTTTT
TRBV7-8	TRBJ2-3	few	TRBD2	CASSPALGGRRTDTQYF	TGTGCCAGCAGCCCCGCCCTGGGAGGGAGACGCACAGATACGCAGTATTTT
TRBV5-1	TRBJ2-7	NA	TRBD1	CASSHRDRGNEQYF	TGCGCCAGCAGCCATAGGGACAGGGGAAACGAGCAGTACTTC
TRBV4-2	TRBJ2-1	many	TRBD2	CASSPGLAGGSSYNEQFF	TGTGCCAGCAGCCCGGGACTAGCGGGAGGTTCCTCCTACAATGAGCAGTTCTTC
TRBV11-2	TRBJ2-3	few	NA	CASSLFGGFELVRNTDTQYF	TGTGCCAGCAGCTTATTTGGGGGCTTCGAGTTGGTAAGGAACACAGATACGCAGTATTTT
TRBV9	TRBJ2-5	NA	TRBD2	CASSGPTAGSETQYF	TGTGCCAGCAGCGGACCGACAGCGGGAAGTGAGACCCAGTACTTC
TRBV18	TRBJ1-1	NA	NA	CASSPTGQNTEAFF	TGTGCCAGCTCACCGACGGGTCAGAACACTGAAGCTTTCTTT
TRBV27	TRBJ2-3	few	NA	CASSHRDLLTDTQYF	TGTGCCAGCAGTCACCGGGACTTACTCACAGATACGCAGTATTTT
TRBV29-1	TRBJ2-1	many	NA	CSGNPQGGGTNDEQFF	TGCAGCGGAAATCCACAGGGCGGAGGGACCAATGATGAGCAGTTCTTC
TRBV4-1	TRBJ1-4	few	TRBD1	CASSQGLRGDEKLFF	TGCGCCAGCAGCCAAGGCCTCAGGGGGGATGAAAAACTGTTTTTT
TRBV4-1	TRBJ2-7	few	NA	CASSQDPLVYEQYF	TGCGCCAGCAGCCAAGACCCCCTAGTCTACGAGCAGTACTTC
TRBV12-3/TRBV12-4	TRBJ2-1	few	NA	CASSLGGYHNEQFF	TGTGCCAGCAGTTTAGGCGGGTACCACAATGAGCAGTTCTTC
TRBV6-1	TRBJ2-1	NA	NA	CASSGGQKQFF	TGTGCCAGCAGTGGTGGGCAGAAGCAGTTCTTC
TRBV29-1	TRBJ2-4	NA	NA	CSVEGAVPNIQYF	TGCAGCGTTGAAGGGGCGGTCCCTAACATTCAGTACTTC
TRBV12-3/TRBV12-4	TRBJ1-4	many	TRBD1	CASSRDRGLEKLFF	TGTGCCAGCAGCCGCGACAGGGGGCTTGAAAAACTGTTTTTT
TRBV4-1	TRBJ2-2	few	NA	CASSPIVKLEGGELFF	TGCGCCAGCAGCCCAATTGTGAAACTCGAGGGCGGGGAGCTGTTTTTT
TRBV19	TRBJ2-7	NA	TRBD1	CASSGQVNSYEQYF	TGTGCCAGCTCGGGACAGGTAAATTCCTACGAGCAGTACTTC
TRBV4-2	TRBJ1-6	NA	NA	CASSQEGQGNSPLHF	TGTGCCAGCAGCCAAGAAGGGCAGGGAAATTCACCCCTCCACTTT
TRBV10-3	TRBJ1-4	NA	TRBD1	CAIKDRETNEKLFF	TGTGCCATCAAAGACAGGGAGACTAATGAAAAACTGTTTTTT
TRBV20-1	TRBJ2-7	NA	NA	CSASRAPSVYEQYF	TGCAGTGCTAGTCGGGCTCCCTCCGTGTACGAGCAGTACTTC
TRBV28	TRBJ2-2	few	NA	CASSWTLTGELFF	TGTGCCAGCAGCTGGACCCTTACCGGGGAGCTGTTTTTT
TRBV29-1	TRBJ1-2	many	NA	CSVEGRYYGYTF	TGCAGCGTTGAAGGGCGGTACTATGGCTACACCTTC
TRBV4-2	TRBJ2-1	NA	TRBD2	CASSQGSGRVYNEQFF	TGTGCCAGCAGCCAAGGGTCCGGGAGGGTGTACAATGAGCAGTTCTTC
TRBV5-1	TRBJ1-5	many	TRBD1	CASSLQGAVNQPQHF	TGCGCCAGCAGCCTACAGGGGGCTGTCAATCAGCCCCAGCATTTT
TRBV7-7	TRBJ2-5	many	NA	CASSLDRAETQYF	TGTGCCAGCAGCTTAGACAGGGCGGAGACCCAGTACTTC
TRBV20-1	TRBJ2-1	once	TRBD2	CSARVSARGSNEQFF	TGCAGTGCTAGAGTGTCTGCGCGGGGGTCCAATGAGCAGTTCTTC
TRBV7-9	TRBJ2-5	NA	NA	CASSFLGEETQYF	TGTGCCAGCAGCTTCTTGGGGGAAGAGACCCAGTACTTC
TRBV5-1	TRBJ2-3	few	TRBD1	CASSYLTGGSTDTQYF	TGCGCCAGCAGCTACCTCACAGGGGGTAGCACAGATACGCAGTATTTT
TRBV20-1	TRBJ2-1	NA	NA	CSASGGLLESEQFF	TGCAGTGCCTCCGGAGGGTTACTAGAGAGTGAGCAGTTCTTC